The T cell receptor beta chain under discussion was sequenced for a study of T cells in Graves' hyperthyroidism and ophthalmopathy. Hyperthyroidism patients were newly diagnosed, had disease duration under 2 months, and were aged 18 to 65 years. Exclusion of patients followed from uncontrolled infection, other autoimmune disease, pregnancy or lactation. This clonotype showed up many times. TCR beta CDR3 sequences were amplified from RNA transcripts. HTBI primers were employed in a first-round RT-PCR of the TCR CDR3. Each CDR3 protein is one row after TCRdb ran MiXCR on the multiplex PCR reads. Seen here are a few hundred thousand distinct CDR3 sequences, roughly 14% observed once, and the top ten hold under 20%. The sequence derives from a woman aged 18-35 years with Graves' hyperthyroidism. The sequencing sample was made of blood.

The CDR3 loop is CASRYRRGGEQYF. The CDR3 bases are TGTGCCAGCAGGTACAGGAGAGGGGGCGAGCAGTACTTC. This rearrangement joins TRBV6-1 to TRBJ2-7; weak D call: TRBD1 (6 bases). CDR1 is MNHNS and CDR2 is SASEGT in the germline V gene. V was shortened by 6 bases and J by 6 bases, with 15 bases between the two germline ends. This CDR3 spans 13 amino acids.